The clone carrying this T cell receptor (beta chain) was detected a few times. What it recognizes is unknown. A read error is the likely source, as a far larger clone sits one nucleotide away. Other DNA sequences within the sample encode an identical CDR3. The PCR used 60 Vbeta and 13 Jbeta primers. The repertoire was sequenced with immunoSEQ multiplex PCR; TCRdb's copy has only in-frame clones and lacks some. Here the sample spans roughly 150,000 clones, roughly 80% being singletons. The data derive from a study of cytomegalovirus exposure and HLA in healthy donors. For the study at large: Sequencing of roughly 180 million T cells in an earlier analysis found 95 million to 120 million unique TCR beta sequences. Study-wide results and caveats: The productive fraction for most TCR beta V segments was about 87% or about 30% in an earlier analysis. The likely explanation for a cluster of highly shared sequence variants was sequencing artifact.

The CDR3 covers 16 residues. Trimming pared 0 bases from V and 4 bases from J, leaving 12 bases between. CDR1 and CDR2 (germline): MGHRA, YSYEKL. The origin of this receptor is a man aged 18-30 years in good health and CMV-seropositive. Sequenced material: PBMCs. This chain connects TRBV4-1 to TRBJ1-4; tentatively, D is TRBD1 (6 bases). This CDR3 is CASSQDKGVLNEKLFF. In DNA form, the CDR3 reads TGCGCCAGCAGCCAAGATAAGGGGGTTCTTAATGAAAAACTGTTTTTT.